The entry below gives a single T cell receptor (beta chain) sequence along with its context. Its antigen target is currently unknown. No much larger clone is present one base from it, and per-base qualities are unavailable. Library preparation was by PCR. Instrument on record: Illumina HiSeq 2500. To normalize quantification of the TCRbeta repertoire, the TCR libraries were built with molecular barcoding that relied on unique molecular identifiers. TCRdb cleaned the public reads at Q25 with fastp, built clones with MiXCR and kept in-frame beta chains. Rows merge per CDR3 protein into single entries with the most common DNA and genes. The sample contains 300,000 to 400,000 distinct CDR3 sequences, under 20% of them found a single time. Of the sample, around 41% falls within the top ten clones. The sample originates from a study of T-cell reconstitution after alpha-beta-depleted transplantation in children listed by TCRdb under 2016. As for the study more broadly: Using TCR repertoire profiling, the study followed T-cell immune reconstitution in a quantitative way in children after TCRalphabeta/CD19-depleted allogeneic hematopoietic cell transplantation. What the research found in general, with its limitations: The frequencies of hyperexpanded clones fell over the following months, and after one year, T-cell counts and TCRbeta diversity were mostly attributed to newly produced T cells. In some patients, the high TCRbeta diversity seen at day 60 was put down to recipient T cells and intrathymic progenitors that had survived conditioning. The apparently early recovery of alphabetaT-cell counts about two months after transplant reportedly depended on only several hundred rapidly expanded clones that came from non-depleted graft cells.

The treatment or condition label, read with the paper, signifies: allogeneic hematopoietic cell transplantation with graft depleted of TCRalphabeta T cells and CD19 B cells. The transplant recipients were children given TCRalphabeta/CD19-depleted allogeneic hematopoietic cell grafts. CDR1 and CDR2 were assigned from the germline V gene as MNHGY and SVAAGI. Ends trimmed: V by 10 bases, J by 6 bases; bases unmatched to a gene: 13. Its CDR3 holds 16 amino acids, cysteine through phenylalanine. The retained sequence is limited to the CDR3, 48 bases, with the frame set at the first base. The sequence was collected from a male patient aged 2 to 9 who had a stem cell transplant for acute lymphoblastic leukemia, so the T cells may come from the graft donor. This specimen consisted of PBMCs, mostly from graft donor cells, obtained 360 days after TCRalphabeta/CD19-depleted stem cell transplant. The chain is assembled from TRBV6-9 and TRBJ2-1, with 12 bases in between that match TRBD2. The CDR3 region has the sequence CATRSRLAGGGNEQFF. The nucleotide sequence reads as follows: TGTGCCACCCGATCGAGGCTAGCGGGAGGGGGCAATGAGCAGTTCTTC.